This TCR beta chain was retrieved from a study of T cells in Graves' hyperthyroidism and ophthalmopathy. Overall study: Before any treatment, at initial diagnosis, peripheral blood was collected.

The PBMCs studied were ones that came from about 10 ml fresh peripheral blood. Amplification yielded TCR beta CDR3 regions, with RNA transcripts as the source. Using the HTBI primer set, a first-round RT-PCR was run on the TCR CDR3. TCRdb itself ran the multiplex PCR reads through MiXCR, one entry per CDR3 protein. Of 360,000 or so distinct CDR3 sequences detected, nearly 15% appear once; the ten largest clones hold approximately 19%. Unmatched junction bases numbered 1, after V lost 0 bases and J lost 0 bases. The CDR3 runs 15 residues. Germline lookup yields CDR1 LGHNA and CDR2 YNFKEQ. The chain uses TRBV4-2 and TRBJ2-7; TRBD2 matches at 8 bases. The TCR originated in a woman aged 55 to 70 with Graves' ophthalmopathy. Specimen: blood. CDR3 nucleotides: TGTGCCAGCAGCCAAGAAAGCGGGAGCTCCTACGAGCAGTACTTC. It specifies CASSQESGSSYEQYF.